The clone carrying this T cell receptor (beta chain) came up once. Some clones are missing from TCRdb's copy, which holds only in-frame ones; the method was immunoSEQ multiplex PCR. The sample contains about 2 million clones, about 95% of which appear only once. Naive CD8 cells lacked CD45RO and underwent positive selection for CCR7, leaving out terminally differentiated effector memory CD45RA+ cells. Germline-derived CDR1 and CDR2 are SGHAT and FQNNGV. CDR3 length: 17 residues. V was cut by 5 bases and J by 1 base, with 18 bases left in between. This entry is derived from a study of shared clonotypes between healthy human individuals.

V gene TRBV11-2 combines with J gene TRBJ1-5, with TRBD1 as a possible D gene (6 bases). The sequenced material came from naive CD8+ T cells sorted from blood. The clonotype was recovered from a man in his late teens or twenties in good health. CDR3 sequence reads: CASSQGQGGSSNQPQHF. CDR3 nucleotides: TGTGCCAGCAGCCAGGGGCAGGGAGGCTCGAGCAATCAGCCCCAGCATTTT.